This is a list of T cell receptor beta chains from one sample in a study of T cell repertoires in cytomegalovirus infection. In TCRdb, the reads were re-called with MiXCR into one record per CDR3 protein. The sample carries 180,000 or so distinct CDR3 sequences, roughly 17% recorded once. The sequenced sample consisted of CD8+ T cells from PBMCs. The receptors here all came from a human donor in good health (CMV status not recorded). Some clones in this sample may be carry-over from other donors' samples. The CDR3 runs from the conserved cysteine through the conserved F or W. A D gene is named only where the DNA matches it firmly. Clone size is shown for a subset of rows, as once, few, many or a class of expanded clone.

d_gene	j_gene	v_gene	abundance	CDR3nt	CDR3aa
.	TRBJ2-7	TRBV12-3/TRBV12-4	few	TGTGCCAGCACTCTGACCGGCATGAGCTACGAGCAGTACTTC	CASTLTGMSYEQYF
TRBD1	TRBJ2-5	TRBV7-2	many	TGTGCCAGCAGCCGCGACAGGGGAACAGTTTCGGAGGAGACCCAGTACTTC	CASSRDRGTVSEETQYF
.	TRBJ2-3	TRBV12-3/TRBV12-4	few	TGTGCCAGCAGTTTTTCCGCTACAGGGTTAGATACGCAGTATTTT	CASSFSATGLDTQYF
TRBD1	TRBJ1-2	TRBV7-9	few	TGTGCCAGCAGCTTCAGTCGGGACAGAGGTTATGGCTACACCTTC	CASSFSRDRGYGYTF
.	TRBJ2-1	TRBV9	.	TGTGCCAGCAGCGTAGATCCGGGAAGGCAGTTCTTC	CASSVDPGRQFF
.	TRBJ1-5	TRBV28	few	TGTGCCAGCAGTTTAAGGATCACAATGAATAGCAATCAGCCCCAGCATTTT	CASSLRITMNSNQPQHF
.	TRBJ1-6	TRBV19	few	TGTGCCAGTAGTATACGGTCAGGGGAGAATTCACCCCTCCACTTT	CASSIRSGENSPLHF
TRBD1	TRBJ2-6	TRBV20-1	few	TGCAGTGCTAGTCCCCAGGGGGCTGGGGCCAACGTCCTGACTTTC	CSASPQGAGANVLTF
.	TRBJ2-1	TRBV29-1	.	TGCAGCGTTGAAGCCCCGGACAGAAGCTCCTACAATGAGCAGTTCTTC	CSVEAPDRSSYNEQFF
.	TRBJ2-7	TRBV7-9	.	TGTGCCAGCAGCTTAAATTTTGGGACCGACGAGCAGTACTTC	CASSLNFGTDEQYF
.	TRBJ1-1	TRBV12-3/TRBV12-4	.	TGTGCCAGCAGTGCCATGGGGAACACTGAAGCTTTCTTT	CASSAMGNTEAFF
.	TRBJ1-1	TRBV25-1	few	TGTGCCAGCCGCACTTGGGACCTGGGGGAGAACACTGAAGCTTTCTTT	CASRTWDLGENTEAFF
.	TRBJ2-2	TRBV27	few	TGTGCCAGCAGTTTATATCAGGGGAGGGAGCTGTTTTTT	CASSLYQGRELFF
TRBD1	TRBJ2-3	TRBV27	once	TGTGCCAGCACCTTACAGGGGGCGAGCGCAGATACGCAGTATTTT	CASTLQGASADTQYF
.	TRBJ2-5	TRBV12-3/TRBV12-4	.	TGTGCCAGCAGTAGGTACCAAGAGACCCAGTACTTC	CASSRYQETQYF
TRBD2	TRBJ2-1	TRBV6-2/TRBV6-3	few	TGTGCCAGCAGTTACTCGACCTTTAGCGGGGGCCCATACAATGAGCAGTTCTTC	CASSYSTFSGGPYNEQFF
.	TRBJ2-2	TRBV7-6	few	TGTGCCAGCAGCTTAGTCGACAGGGAGGGGTACACCGGGGAGCTGTTTTTT	CASSLVDREGYTGELFF
.	TRBJ1-2	TRBV6-5	.	TGTGCCAGCAGTTCCCCGCGGGACTATGGCTACACCTTC	CASSSPRDYGYTF
.	TRBJ1-6	TRBV6-5	.	TGTGCCAGCAGTTCCCCGAGAGGGGCGCGAAATAATTCACCCCTCCACTTT	CASSSPRGARNNSPLHF
.	TRBJ2-7	TRBV6-5	few	TGTGCCAGCAGTACCCCCCAGGGACTCGTACCTTACGAGCAGTACTTC	CASSTPQGLVPYEQYF
TRBD1	TRBJ1-5	TRBV12-3/TRBV12-4	few	TGTGCCAGCAGTTTAGCGGACAGGCGCAATCAGCCCCAGCATTTT	CASSLADRRNQPQHF
TRBD2	TRBJ2-3	TRBV7-2	.	TGTGCCAGCAGCTTAGGCTGGACTAGCGGGCACATAGATACGCAGTATTTT	CASSLGWTSGHIDTQYF
TRBD1	TRBJ2-5	TRBV12-3/TRBV12-4	.	TGTGCCAGCAGTCCCGGACAGGGGTCGGAGACCCAGTACTTC	CASSPGQGSETQYF
TRBD1	TRBJ2-7	TRBV6-6	few	TGTGCCAGCAGTGCGACAGGGATCAACGAGCAGTACTTC	CASSATGINEQYF
.	TRBJ2-7	TRBV14	.	TGTGCCAGTATCCAGGAGGGGATAGACGAGCAGTACTTC	CASIQEGIDEQYF
.	TRBJ1-1	TRBV6-2/TRBV6-3	.	TGTGCCAGCACCCACCCCGGGGCCACTGAAGCTTTCTTT	CASTHPGATEAFF
TRBD1	TRBJ1-1	TRBV28	.	TGTGCCAGCAGTACAAGACAGGGGAACACTGAAGCTTTCTTT	CASSTRQGNTEAFF
TRBD2	TRBJ2-1	TRBV2	few	TGTGCCAGCAGCGGACTAGCGGGGGGTATCTACTCCTACAATGAGCAGTTCTTC	CASSGLAGGIYSYNEQFF
TRBD2	TRBJ2-1	TRBV12-5	.	TGTGCTAGCCGTAGCGGGGGGGCCGATGAGCAGTTCTTC	CASRSGGADEQFF
.	TRBJ2-7	TRBV9	few	TGTGCCAGCAGCGTAGGTTCACTTTTCTCCTACGAGCAGTACTTC	CASSVGSLFSYEQYF
.	TRBJ1-5	TRBV19	.	TGTGCCAGTAGTATAGGGGAGGGGGGAAATCAGCCCCAGCATTTT	CASSIGEGGNQPQHF
.	TRBJ2-7	TRBV30	.	TGTGCCTGGAGCCACAGGGTTTCGTACGAGCAGTACTTC	CAWSHRVSYEQYF
.	TRBJ2-1	TRBV20-1	many	TGCAGTGCTAGAGATCCTGCTAGTGGATACAATGAGCAGTTCTTC	CSARDPASGYNEQFF
.	TRBJ2-7	TRBV7-6	few	TGTGCCAGCAGCCTGCGCAGGGGAGAGGGCGAGCAGTACTTC	CASSLRRGEGEQYF
TRBD1	TRBJ1-1	TRBV19	.	TGTGCCAGTTCTTCTAAAAGACAGGGACTAAACACTGAAGCTTTCTTT	CASSSKRQGLNTEAFF
.	TRBJ1-2	TRBV7-2	.	TGTGCCAGCAGCCTTACCGGGACGGTGGATGGCTACACCTTC	CASSLTGTVDGYTF
.	TRBJ2-5	TRBV14	.	TGTGCCAGCAGCCAATTCTCCCCCGGGACCCTCACCGGAGAGACCCAGTACTTC	CASSQFSPGTLTGETQYF
.	TRBJ1-1	TRBV6-5	.	TGTGCCAGCAGCTCGGGACATCCCGGCACTGAAGCTTTCTTT	CASSSGHPGTEAFF
TRBD1	TRBJ1-4	TRBV29-1	few	TGCAGCGTTCGGACAGGATGGGATGAAAAACTGTTTTTT	CSVRTGWDEKLFF
TRBD2	TRBJ2-1	TRBV7-3	.	TGTGCCAGCAGCCATACTAGCGGTGGGCCCGACAATGAGCAGTTCTTC	CASSHTSGGPDNEQFF
.	TRBJ2-7	TRBV7-9	few	TGTGCCAGCAGCTTATTTCAGGACACCACCTACGAGCAGTACTTC	CASSLFQDTTYEQYF
.	TRBJ1-2	TRBV7-9	.	TGTGCCAGCAGCTCGACAGAGTACTATGGCTACACCTTC	CASSSTEYYGYTF
TRBD2	TRBJ2-1	TRBV7-3	.	TGTGCCAGCAGCTTCCCGGCGGGACTAGGCGGGGGTGAGCAGTTCTTC	CASSFPAGLGGGEQFF
TRBD2	TRBJ2-1	TRBV20-1	.	TGCAGTGCTAGAGATGCCCAGACACTAGCGGGTGGTCCATACAATGAGCAGTTCTTC	CSARDAQTLAGGPYNEQFF
.	TRBJ2-7	TRBV28	.	TGTGCCAGCAGTTTAATGCTCAGCTCCTACGAGCAGTACTTC	CASSLMLSSYEQYF
.	TRBJ2-7	TRBV6-6	.	TGTGCCAGCAGTCCACTAGGTATTTCCTACGAGCAGTACTTC	CASSPLGISYEQYF
.	TRBJ1-1	TRBV7-9	.	TGTGCCAACCCTCCCCCCGGGACTATGACTGAAGCTTTCTTT	CANPPPGTMTEAFF
.	TRBJ2-3	TRBV12-3/TRBV12-4	few	TGTGCCAGCACCTTTAGCACAGATACGCAGTATTTT	CASTFSTDTQYF
.	TRBJ1-4	TRBV28	few	TGTGCCAGCAGTTTCCTATACAGGGAGATTGCCGAAAAACTGTTTTTT	CASSFLYREIAEKLFF
.	TRBJ1-4	TRBV15	.	TGTGCCACCAGCCGGGCCTCCGGGAACGAAAAACTGTTTTTT	CATSRASGNEKLFF
TRBD2	TRBJ2-5	TRBV7-8	few	TGTGCCAGCAGCATAAGAGGCTCAGCGGGGGGCCTCCAGAGGGAGACCCAGTACTTC	CASSIRGSAGGLQRETQYF
.	TRBJ2-1	TRBV20-1	.	TGCAGTGCTAGAGATCGTGGGGGACCCTACAATGAGCAGTTCTTC	CSARDRGGPYNEQFF
TRBD1	TRBJ1-1	TRBV28	.	TGTGCCAGCAGTTTGACAGGGAAGAACACTGAAGCTTTCTTT	CASSLTGKNTEAFF
.	TRBJ1-5	TRBV11-3	.	TGTGCCAGCCTTAGGGAGGATTATAGCAATCAGCCCCAGCATTTT	CASLREDYSNQPQHF
.	TRBJ1-1	TRBV7-9	few	TGTGCCAGCAGCTTACCAAGGCCCACTGAAGCTTTCTTT	CASSLPRPTEAFF
TRBD2	TRBJ2-1	TRBV7-6	few	TGTGCCAGCAGCAGAGGGACTAGCGGGGGCTCCTACAATGAGCAGTTCTTC	CASSRGTSGGSYNEQFF
.	TRBJ1-1	TRBV7-9	.	TGTGCCAGCAGCTCGGCGGGAAGTGGTCACACTGAAGCTTTCTTT	CASSSAGSGHTEAFF